Shown below are 18 T cell receptor beta chains from a single sample sequenced in a study of blood T cell repertoires in COVID-19. Generated by immunoSEQ multiplex PCR, the TCRdb table keeps only in-frame clones and is missing some. In the table there are under 200,000 clones, around 85% of which are singletons. The sequencing input was peripheral blood. Receptors were obtained from a woman of 80 years or more with acute or convalescent COVID-19.

This CDR3 reads CSASRTSGTGEQFF. CDR3 in DNA: TGCAGTGCTAGTCGGACTAGCGGGACAGGGGAGCAGTTCTTC. The chain combines TRBV20-1 with TRBJ2-1; TRBD2 matches at 12 bases. The CDR3 totals 14 residues. The germline CDR1 and CDR2 sequences are DFQATT and SNEGSKA (reference sequence). J was trimmed by 10 bases and V by 3 bases; bases with no gene match: 7.

This chain connects TRBV11-2 to TRBJ1-1; 7 bases are a match to TRBD1. V lost 0 bases and J lost 5; bases outside the gene matches: 3. Per the germline V gene, CDR1 is SGHAT and CDR2 is FQNNGV. The CDR3 spans 14 residues. The CDR3 DNA reads as TGTGCCAGCAGCTTAGATCCAGGGGGGACTGAAGCTTTCTTT. Translation: CASSLDPGGTEAFF.

This chain links TRBV7-3 with TRBJ2-1; the match to TRBD1 covers 7 bases. V lost 5 bases to trimming and J lost 7 bases; unmatched junction nucleotides: 14. Germline-derived CDR1 and CDR2 are SGHTA and FQGTGA. There are 16 residues in the CDR3. The CDR3 bases are TGTGCCAGCAGCAGGACAGGCAACCGGGCGTGGAATGAGCAGTTCTTC. Residues: CASSRTGNRAWNEQFF.

This clone was detected once. The chain joins TRBV3-1 (or the pseudogene TRBV3-2) to TRBJ1-6; D is unclear. CDR1 LGHDT and CDR2 YNNKEL come from the germline V gene (reference sequence). The CDR3 has 14 residues. Trimming pared 8 bases from V and 7 bases from J, leaving 15 bases between. This CDR3 reads CASSLGGNNSPLHF. DNA for the CDR3: TGTGCCAGCTCACTCGGAGGGAACAATTCACCCCTCCACTTT.

This clone has just one count. The chain links TRBV5-1 to TRBJ1-3, with D perhaps matching TRBD1 (6 bases). Trimming left V 4 bases short and J 5 bases short, with 16 bases between. The CDR3 spans 15 residues. Germline CDR1 is SGHRS and CDR2 is YFSETQ. CDR3 coding DNA: TGCGCCAGCAGCCCTGTACAGGGTGGGAGAAACACCATATATTTT. The encoded protein is CASSPVQGGRNTIYF.

The rearrangement joins TRBV18 to TRBJ2-7, with 12 bases matching TRBD1. Germline V gene sequence: CDR1 KGHSH, CDR2 LQKENI. Trimming took 3 bases from V and 3 from J; bases not matched to a gene: 3. The CDR3 consists of 15 residues. The DNA for the CDR3 is TGTGCCAGCTCACCGGGACAGGGGGCAATCTACGAGCAGTACTTC. Translated: CASSPGQGAIYEQYF.

This clone was observed once. This chain joins TRBV9 and TRBJ1-2, with D tentatively TRBD1 (6 bases). V lost 4 bases, J lost 4 bases, and 14 bases lay in between. The CDR3 sequence is 14 residues long. Germline V gene data show CDR1 as SGDLS and CDR2 as YYNGEE. DNA of the CDR3: TGTGCCAGCAGCCCCCGGACAGCCACCTATGGCTACACCTTC. Translation gives CASSPRTATYGYTF.

J is TRBJ2-5 and V is TRBV30, with 7 bases identical to TRBD2. J lost 4 bases, V lost 3 bases, and 8 bases had no gene match. This CDR3 spans 14 amino acids. Per the germline V gene, CDR1 is GTSNPN and CDR2 is SVGIG (reference sequence). The CDR3 sequence is CAWRLAGRGETQYF. The DNA for the CDR3 is TGTGCCTGGAGGCTGGCAGGGAGGGGAGAGACCCAGTACTTC.

The chain uses TRBV24-1 and TRBJ2-3, with D unclear. This CDR3 contains 14 residues. The germline CDR1 and CDR2 sequences are KGHDR and SFDVKD. Deletions cut 2 bases from V and 2 bases from J, with 7 bases between. The DNA for the CDR3 is TGTGCCACCAGTGATTCCCAGTTCACAGATACGCAGTATTTT. Protein product: CATSDSQFTDTQYF.

Worth noting for this clone: This specimen includes other DNA sequences encoding the same CDR3. This chain connects TRBV29-1 to TRBJ1-5; D gene ambiguous. Germline values: CDR1 SQVTM, CDR2 ANQGSEA. This CDR3 is built from 12 residues. The V end lost 4 bases, the J end lost 4 bases, and 8 bases lay between the germline ends. In nucleotides, the CDR3 is TGCAGCGTTGGGGAGGGAAATCAGCCCCAGCATTTT. It specifies CSVGEGNQPQHF.

The chain combines TRBV5-4 with TRBJ2-2; TRBD2 matches 8 bases. The germline CDR1 and CDR2 sequences are SGHNT and YYREEE (reference sequence). Trimming took 1 base from V and 5 from J; bases not matched to a gene: 10. The CDR3 spans 17 residues. The CDR3 is CASSLRPSGSRTGELFF. CDR3 bases: TGTGCCAGCAGCTTGAGGCCCAGCGGGAGTCGAACCGGGGAGCTGTTTTTT.

This clone was seen a handful of times. The rearrangement joins TRBV19 to TRBJ1-6; D is uncertain. This CDR3 contains 15 residues. In germline, CDR1 is LNHDA, CDR2 SQIVND (reference sequence). Trimming pared 1 base from V and 9 bases from J, leaving 13 bases between. The CDR3 spells CASSIGNGRGSPLHF. CDR3 nucleotide sequence: TGTGCCAGTAGTATAGGAAATGGTAGAGGTTCACCCCTCCACTTT.

The genes are TRBV5-1 and TRBJ2-5; 12 bases align to TRBD1. CDR3 length: 15 residues. V was clipped by 1 base and J by 5 bases; unmatched bases: 3. Germline V gene data show CDR1 as SGHRS and CDR2 as YFSETQ. CDR3 nucleotide sequence: TGCGCCAGCAGCTTGTACGGGACAGGGGGCGAGACCCAGTACTTC. Its protein is CASSLYGTGGETQYF.

This chain connects TRBV19 to TRBJ1-2, with D hard to call. V lost 6 bases, J lost 3 bases, and 5 bases lay in between. The CDR3 length is 11 residues. Germline CDR1 and CDR2: LNHDA and SQIVND (reference sequence). The CDR3 DNA is TGTGCCAGTAGGTTCGACTATGGCTACACCTTC. It codes for CASRFDYGYTF.

The chain recombines TRBV9 with TRBJ2-2; 12 nucleotides align to TRBD2. The CDR3 extends over 16 amino acids. From germline, CDR1 is SGDLS and CDR2 YYNGEE. V was clipped by 2 bases and J by 5 bases; unmatched bases: 4. CDR3 region: CASSVGLAGGTGELFF. The CDR3 region has the DNA TGTGCCAGCAGCGTGGGTCTAGCGGGAGGGACCGGGGAGCTGTTTTTT.

This chain joins TRBV7-5 and TRBJ2-5; the table's TRBD2 call for D was not verified on the DNA. TRBV7-5 is recorded as a pseudogene. This CDR3 contains 16 residues. As DNA, the CDR3 is TGTGTCAGAAGCCTTTCTAATGTCCTCTCCCGAGAGACCCAGTACTTC. This gives the protein CVRSLSNVLSRETQYF.

The chain recombines TRBV7-2 with TRBJ2-7; D gene unclear. Germline-derived CDR1 and CDR2 are SGHTA and FQGNSA. CDR3 length: 11 amino acids. The V end lost 4 bases, the J end lost 3 bases, and 4 bases lay between the germline ends. CDR3 protein: CASSSNYEQYF. For the CDR3, the DNA is TGTGCCAGCAGCTCCAACTACGAGCAGTACTTC.

This clone showed up just once. The gene calls are TRBV28 and TRBJ2-5, with 7 bases that match TRBD1. This CDR3 contains 14 residues. The V and J ends lost 3 bases and 5 bases, in that order; junction bases with no gene match: 6. Per the germline V gene, CDR1 is MDHEN and CDR2 is SYDVKM. In nucleotides, the CDR3 is TGTGCCAGCAGTTTTAACAGGGGAGCGGAGACCCAGTACTTC. Its protein product is CASSFNRGAETQYF.